In its sample, the clone carrying this T cell receptor (beta chain) was seen a few times. Primers: 60 Vbeta forward and 13 Jbeta reverse. Libraries were prepared by immunoSEQ multiplex PCR; TCRdb keeps only in-frame clonotypes and omits some of them. The sample has around 120,000 clones, nearly 80% seen once; the top ten hold roughly 6.3%. This record belongs to a study of cytomegalovirus exposure and HLA in healthy donors. Sequenced sample: PBMCs. The sequence derives from a woman aged 40 to 50 in good health and CMV-seronegative.

The CDR3 loop reads CASSPKRRVADTQYF. For the CDR3, the DNA is TGTGCCAGCAGCCCGAAAAGGAGGGTGGCAGATACGCAGTATTTT. The V gene is TRBV7-9, the J gene TRBJ2-3, with D possibly being TRBD2 (6 bases). Germline CDR1 is SEHNR and CDR2 is FQNEAQ (reference sequence). This CDR3 comprises 15 residues. Trimming shortened V by 5 bases and J by 4 bases, and 16 bases separated the two germline ends.